Detailed here is one T cell receptor beta chain. What it binds is not known. From germline, CDR1 is SGHVS and CDR2 FQNEAQ. This CDR3 comprises 16 residues. Trimming shortened V by 5 bases and J by 4 bases, and 21 bases separated the two germline ends. PCR was performed a second time for roughly 6 to 12 cycles using a sample-barcoded 5' primer and a J-beta primer mix. TCRdb called the 5' RACE reads again in MiXCR, with one record for every CDR3 protein. The profile shows 650,000 to 700,000 distinct CDR3 sequences, approximately 29% of them singletons. The entry originates in a study of blood T cells in healthy people across ages. The wider study: Capturing about one barcoded beta molecule per two T cells was achieved by template switching. Notes on the study in general: Across samples, TCR beta diversity tracked strongly with naive T cell percentage. Older individuals had lower TCR beta diversity per million T cells (the decline was roughly linear). Because sorting was not performed, PBMCs prevented conclusive naive versus antigen-experienced comparison.

The rearrangement uses TRBV7-8 and TRBJ2-7; D call uncertain. This clonotype was obtained from a woman at least 80 years old in good health. What was sequenced was blood. The CDR3 DNA is TGTGCCAGCAGCCCTACAGTTCTGCCGACACTTTACGAGCAGTACTTC. Amino acids: CASSPTVLPTLYEQYF. The full variable domain, in which reference TRBV7-8 and TRBJ2-7 provide the parts outside the CDR3, is GAGVSQSPRYKVAKRGQDVALRCDPISGHVSLFWYQQALGQGPEFLTYFQNEAQLDKSGLPSDRFFAERPEGSVSTLKIQRTQQEDSAVYLCASSPTVLPTLYEQYFGPGTRLTVT.